Presented here are 19 T cell receptor beta chains from one specimen sequenced in a study of blood T cell repertoires in COVID-19. Sequencing was performed with immunoSEQ multiplex PCR; in TCRdb, only in-frame clones are kept and a portion is missing. The sample has 15,000 or so clones; almost 95% are singletons. What was sequenced was peripheral blood. All receptors come from a human donor with active COVID-19. The donor label of this sample is uncertain.

The CDR3 DNA is TGTGCCAGCAGACCTAGGATACAGGGATTCAATCAGCCCCAGCATTTT. Its translation is CASRPRIQGFNQPQHF. This sequence joins TRBV6-2 or TRBV6-3 and TRBJ1-5; tentative D call: TRBD1 (6 bases). This CDR3 has 16 amino acids. Between the trimmed V and J ends, which lost 6 bases and 3 bases, there was a span of 18 bases. Germline lookup yields CDR1 MNHEY and CDR2 SVGEGT.

This clone was counted between two and nine times. The chain combines TRBV28 with TRBJ2-2; 7 bases are shared with TRBD2. This CDR3 comprises 15 residues. The V gene's germline CDR1 is MDHEN and CDR2 SYDVKM. The ends lost 1 base at V and 7 bases at J; junction bases unmatched: 6. The CDR3, as DNA: TGTGCCAGCAGTTTATTGACGGGGGAGGGCGGGGAGCTGTTTTTT. Translating gives CASSLLTGEGGELFF. Complete variable domain (other parts from reference TRBV28 and TRBJ2-2): DVKVTQSSRYLVKRTGEKVFLECVQDMDHENMFWYRQDPGLGLRLIYFSYDVKMKEKGDIPEGYSVSREKKERFSLILESASTNQTSMYLCASSLLTGEGGELFFGEGSRLTVL.

The chain combines TRBV6-5 with TRBJ2-7; 10 positions match TRBD1. Losses at the gene ends were 6 bases for V and 4 bases for J; bases not matched to a gene: 9. Germline V gives CDR1 MNHEY, CDR2 SVGAGI. The CDR3 loop spans 15 amino acids. The CDR3 spells CASSNPGQGIYEQYF. CDR3 sequence (DNA): TGTGCCAGCAGCAACCCGGGACAGGGGATTTACGAGCAGTACTTC.

This clone was counted once. The chain uses TRBV6-5 and TRBJ2-7; TRBD2 agrees at 12 bases. The germline gives CDR1 MNHEY, CDR2 SVGAGI. The CDR3 sequence is 15 residues long. Trimming at V came to 4 bases and at J to 5 bases, leaving 6 bases not matched to a gene. CDR3 DNA: TGTGCCAGCAGTTCGGGGGGACTAGCGGGCCACGAGCAGTACTTC. It encodes CASSSGGLAGHEQYF.

The chain has TRBV6-5 and TRBJ1-5; TRBD1 agrees at 7 bases. Trimming took 2 bases from V and 5 from J; bases not matched to a gene: 6. CDR3 length: 15 amino acids. The V gene's germline CDR1 is MNHEY and CDR2 SVGAGI. CDR3 in DNA: TGTGCCAGCAGTTACAAGGGGCAGGGGGATCAGCCCCAGCATTTT. It encodes CASSYKGQGDQPQHF.

The J gene is TRBJ2-3, the V gene TRBV6-2 or TRBV6-3; 7 nucleotides line up with TRBD2. The germline V gene encodes CDR1 MNHEY and CDR2 SVGEGT. This CDR3 spans 14 amino acids. J was trimmed by 6 bases and V by 0 bases; bases with no gene match: 3. CDR3 region: CASSYSAGGDTQYF. The CDR3 DNA reads as TGTGCCAGCAGTTACTCGGCCGGGGGGGATACGCAGTATTTT.

The chain joins TRBV7-9 to TRBJ2-6, with 8 bases fitting TRBD1. With V trimmed by 5 bases and J by 4 bases, 13 bases remained unmatched. The germline V gene encodes CDR1 SEHNR and CDR2 FQNEAQ (reference sequence). The CDR3 consists of 18 residues. The CDR3: CASSQGQGRGSGANVLTF. The CDR3 DNA is TGTGCCAGCAGCCAAGGACAGGGTCGTGGCTCAGGGGCCAACGTCCTGACTTTC.

V gene TRBV7-9 combines with J gene TRBJ2-7; D may be TRBD2 (6 bases). V lost 6 bases to trimming and J lost 2 bases, with 14 bases between them. This CDR3 region has 14 residues. Germline V gene lookup returns CDR1 SEHNR and CDR2 FQNEAQ (reference sequence). CDR3 in amino acids: CASSFSGGAYEQYF. CDR3 coding DNA: TGTGCCAGCAGTTTTAGCGGAGGGGCCTACGAGCAGTACTTC.

The chain joins TRBV7-9 to TRBJ2-1; TRBD2 matches 8 bases. CDR1 and CDR2 from the germline V gene are SEHNR and FQNEAQ (reference sequence). The CDR3 runs to 15 residues. After removal of 1 base from V and 4 bases from J, the junction contained 3 bases not matched to a gene. CDR3 sequence (DNA): TGTGCCAGCAGCTTAGGTAGCGGGGATTACAATGAGCAGTTCTTC. This encodes CASSLGSGDYNEQFF.

V usage is TRBV10-3 and J usage is TRBJ2-1; 15 bases match TRBD2. Germline V gene sequence: CDR1 ENHRY, CDR2 SYGVKD. The V segment lost 4 bases and the J segment 6 bases; nucleotides outside the gene matches: 4. The CDR3 is made up of 16 amino acids. This CDR3 reads CAISGTSGRASNEQFF. CDR3 nucleotides: TGTGCCATCAGTGGGACTAGCGGGAGGGCCAGCAATGAGCAGTTCTTC.

This rearrangement joins TRBV6-6 to TRBJ1-5; no clear D. The CDR3 has 13 residues. The V and J ends lost 6 bases and 5 bases respectively, with 11 bases between them. Looked up from germline, CDR1 is MNHNY and CDR2 is SVGAGI (reference sequence). CDR3 sequence: CASSPPGDQPQHF. The DNA of the CDR3 is TGTGCCAGCAGCCCACCTGGAGATCAGCCCCAGCATTTT.

This chain connects TRBV5-1 to TRBJ2-3; TRBD1 aligns across 7 bases. The CDR3 runs 14 residues. Germline assignment: CDR1 SGHRS and CDR2 YFSETQ. J was trimmed by 4 bases and V by 7 bases; bases with no gene match: 9. Written as DNA, the CDR3 is TGCGCCAGCCGCCGACAGGGAGTCGCAGATACGCAGTATTTT. It encodes CASRRQGVADTQYF.

The chain recombines TRBV7-2 with TRBJ2-1, with 16 bases lining up with TRBD2. Germline trimming cut 5 bases from V and 12 bases from J; bases unmatched to any gene: 13. The V gene's germline CDR1 is SGHTA and CDR2 FQGNSA. This CDR3 contains 17 residues. CDR3 DNA: TGTGCCAGCAGCCCTCCGGGACTAGCGGGGGGGTTCCGGGGGCAGTTCTTC. Translated: CASSPPGLAGGFRGQFF.

V and J are TRBV2 and TRBJ2-2; 10 nucleotides agree with TRBD1. The germline gives CDR1 SNHLY, CDR2 FYNNEI. This CDR3 is built from 15 residues. Germline trimming cut 6 bases from V and 2 bases from J; bases unmatched to any gene: 3. CDR3 nucleotides: TGTGCCAGCAGAGGACAGGGGGGAAACACCGGGGAGCTGTTTTTT. This encodes CASRGQGGNTGELFF. Full variable domain (outside the CDR3, taken from reference TRBV2 and TRBJ2-2): EPEVTQTPSHQVTQMGQEVILRCVPISNHLYFYWYRQILGQKVEFLVSFYNNEISEKSEIFDDQFSVERPDGSNFTLKIRSTKLEDSAMYFCASRGQGGNTGELFFGEGSRLTVL.

This rearrangement joins TRBV5-1 to TRBJ1-6; TRBD1 might be the D (6 bases). The CDR3 runs to 14 residues. In germline, CDR1 is SGHRS, CDR2 YFSETQ. The germline V and J ends were trimmed by 4 bases and 7 bases, with 12 bases remaining between them. In DNA, the CDR3 is TGCGCCAGCAGCACGGGACATGGGAATTCACCCCTCCACTTT. It translates to CASSTGHGNSPLHF.

This rearrangement joins TRBV19 to TRBJ2-3; TRBD1 aligns across 10 bases. There are 15 residues in the CDR3. The germline CDR1 and CDR2 sequences are LNHDA and SQIVND (reference sequence). The junction had 5 bases not matched to a gene; V was cut back by 6 bases and J by 2 bases. CDR3 sequence: CASSPGQGLTDTQYF. CDR3 nucleotides: TGTGCCAGTAGCCCGGGACAGGGGCTCACAGATACGCAGTATTTT.

The genes are TRBV5-5 and TRBJ2-1; 7 bases align to TRBD1. This CDR3 region has 15 residues. V trimming: 3 bases; J trimming: 10 bases; junction bases outside the gene matches: 13. Germline V lookup: CDR1 SGHKS, CDR2 YYEKEE (reference sequence). CDR3 region: CASSSSWGTAGEQFF. The DNA of the CDR3 is TGTGCCAGCAGCTCCTCCTGGGGGACAGCTGGGGAGCAGTTCTTC.

V usage is TRBV30 and J usage is TRBJ1-3; 7 nucleotides agree with TRBD1. The CDR3 is 16 amino acids. The ends lost 4 bases at V and 4 bases at J; junction bases unmatched: 13. Germline V gene lookup returns CDR1 GTSNPN and CDR2 SVGIG (reference sequence). The CDR3 DNA reads as TGTGCCTGGAAGGAGACAGGGAGGAAATCAGGAAACACCATATATTTT. It is translated as CAWKETGRKSGNTIYF. The whole variable domain, remainder taken from reference TRBV30 and TRBJ1-3, is SQTIHQWPATLVQPVGSPLSLECTVEGTSNPNLYWYRQAAGRGLQLLFYSVGIGQISSEVPQNLSASRPQDRQFILSSKKLLLSDSGFYLCAWKETGRKSGNTIYFGEGSWLTVV.

This clone has just one count. V usage is TRBV30 and J usage is TRBJ1-6; D gene uncertain. Deletions cut 4 bases from V and 0 bases from J, with 10 bases between. The germline V gene encodes CDR1 GTSNPN and CDR2 SVGIG (reference sequence). The length of the CDR3 is 15 residues. CDR3 nucleotide sequence: TGTGCCTGGACCCATTTCAGCTCCTATAATTCACCCCTCCACTTT. Translation gives CAWTHFSSYNSPLHF. Based on the CDR3 plus reference TRBV30 and TRBJ1-6, the full variable domain is SQTIHQWPATLVQPVGSPLSLECTVEGTSNPNLYWYRQAAGRGLQLLFYSVGIGQISSEVPQNLSASRPQDRQFILSSKKLLLSDSGFYLCAWTHFSSYNSPLHFGNGTRLTVT.